A selection of T cell receptor beta chains follows, all from one sample in a study of shared clonotypes between healthy human individuals. Here immunoSEQ multiplex PCR was the method, and the copy in TCRdb shows in-frame clones only, minus some. The table shows roughly 1,000,000 clones, with about four fifths occurring only once. Sequencing was performed on memory CD4+ T cells from PBMCs. Source of these receptors: a young man in good health. Some clones in this sample may be carry-over from other donors' samples. Both conserved end residues are part of each CDR3. The D gene is left open where the match is weak. Rows may omit the clone size; those that give it use once, few, many or a size class.

TRBJ2-3	-	-	TRBV2	TGTGCCAGCAGCCCGGACTCTCCACTTGTGGCAGATACGCAGTATTTT	CASSPDSPLVADTQYF
TRBJ1-4	-	-	TRBV21-1	TGTGCCAGCAGCAAAGATGGACAGGGTCCTGAAAAACTGTTTTTT	CASSKDGQGPEKLFF
TRBJ2-3	-	TRBD1	TRBV4-3	TGCGCCAGCAGCCAAGACGTCCCCTCGGACAGGGGGTTCGCAGATACGCAGTATTTT	CASSQDVPSDRGFADTQYF
TRBJ2-7	-	-	TRBV4-1	TGCGCCAGCAGCCAGAGACCCGGAGGGGCCGACTCCTACGAGCAGTACTTC	CASSQRPGGADSYEQYF
TRBJ2-1	-	-	TRBV28	TGTGCCAGCAGTTCCCAGACACCGAGCTCCTACAATGAGCAGTTCTTC	CASSSQTPSSYNEQFF
TRBJ2-7	-	-	TRBV27	TGTGCCAGCAGTTTACGTAAGGGGTACTATAACGAGCAGTACTTC	CASSLRKGYYNEQYF
TRBJ2-7	-	-	TRBV5-4	TGTGCCAGCAGCTACGGAAGCTCCTACGAGCAGTACTTC	CASSYGSSYEQYF
TRBJ2-2	few	TRBD1	TRBV2	TGTGCCAGCAGCGCTACAGGGGGCCCCGGGGAGCTGTTTTTT	CASSATGGPGELFF
TRBJ1-1	few	-	TRBV30	TGTGCCTGGACCCGGGACGGAGAAGCTTTCTTT	CAWTRDGEAFF
TRBJ2-3	-	TRBD1	TRBV29-1	TGCAGCGTTCGAGGTGGGACAGCTAGCACAGATACGCAGTATTTT	CSVRGGTASTDTQYF
TRBJ1-1	few	TRBD1	TRBV27	TGTGCCAGCAGTCGACAGGGGGGACGATGGACTGAAGCTTTCTTT	CASSRQGGRWTEAFF
TRBJ2-1	-	-	TRBV5-1	TGCGCCAGCAGCTTCTGGGGCGGGACCTACAATGAGCAGTTCTTC	CASSFWGGTYNEQFF
TRBJ2-3	-	-	TRBV5-4	TGTGCCAGCAGCCTGCGACAGTACACAGATACGCAGTATTTT	CASSLRQYTDTQYF
TRBJ1-2	few	-	TRBV25-1	TGTGCCAGCAGTAATCAGGGACCGGCAAGAGATGGCTACACCTTC	CASSNQGPARDGYTF
TRBJ1-5	few	-	TRBV6-5	TGTGCCAGCAGTTACCGGCAACTTGCTCAGCCCCAGCATTTT	CASSYRQLAQPQHF
TRBJ2-7	-	-	TRBV21-1	TGTGCCAGCAGCAACAGGAAGATAGCGGGAGGTCGCAACGAGCAGTACTTC	CASSNRKIAGGRNEQYF
TRBJ2-3	-	-	TRBV19	TGTGCCAGTAGGGAGGCAGACCGTGCATATACGCAGTATTTT	CASREADRAYTQYF
TRBJ2-3	many	-	TRBV5-1	TGCGCCAGCTTAAGGGGCGGTAGCACAGATACGCAGTATTTT	CASLRGGSTDTQYF
TRBJ1-2	-	TRBD1	TRBV28	TGTGCCAGCAGTGCACAGGGGGCGCGGGGCTACACCTTC	CASSAQGARGYTF
TRBJ1-1	-	-	TRBV28	TGTGCCAGCAGCACGGGAGGGTGGGGCACTGAAGCTTTCTTT	CASSTGGWGTEAFF
TRBJ1-3	-	-	TRBV6-1	TGTGCCAGCAGTAGGGACGGCGTGGGAAACACCATATATTTT	CASSRDGVGNTIYF
TRBJ2-1	few	TRBD1	TRBV4-2	TGTGCCAGCAGCCGAGGGACAGGGTACAATGAGCAGTTCTTC	CASSRGTGYNEQFF
TRBJ2-1	-	TRBD1	TRBV4-3	TGCGCCAGCAGCCACATAGGGACAGGGAGCTACAATGAGCAGTTCTTC	CASSHIGTGSYNEQFF